This T cell receptor (beta chain) came from a study of cytomegalovirus exposure and HLA in healthy donors. Study findings and constraints: Looking again later, the authors saw that most CMV-associated TCR beta chains seemed HLA-restricted. Later on, an analysis tied about 17,000 TCR beta sequences to HLA alleles at 0.05 false discovery rate. Per published accounts, TCR beta sequences correctly predicted the HLA-A and HLA-B alleles of most subjects. Productive status was seen about 90% or about 30% of the time for most TCR beta V segments in an earlier analysis.

Primers included in the PCR were 60 Vbeta and 13 Jbeta primers. The assay was immunoSEQ multiplex PCR, and TCRdb's table has in-frame clones only and misses some. The sample includes about 140,000 clones, more than 75% of them seen just once. Comment on this clone: Its specificity is not known.

The ends were cut back, 4 bases at V and 0 bases at J, with 11 bases in the middle. This CDR3 comprises 14 residues. Germline assignment: CDR1 SGHRS and CDR2 YFSETQ. The sample comprised PBMCs. The receptor was derived from a man younger than 30 in good health and CMV-seropositive. J is TRBJ2-7 and V is TRBV5-1; D gene ambiguous. Here the CDR3 reads CASSPEQSSYEQYF. The CDR3 DNA reads as TGCGCCAGCAGCCCGGAACAGAGCTCCTACGAGCAGTACTTC.